A selection of T cell receptor beta chains follows, all from one sample in a study of human T cells and chemical hapten exposure. MiXCR, applied by TCRdb to the RACE reads, yields one record per CDR3 protein. The sample contains about 140,000 distinct CDR3 sequences, approximately 12% of which appear only once. The starting material was whole blood, obtained in connection with sensitization to the hapten diphenylcyclopropenone (DPC). These receptor sequences come from a woman in her fifties or sixties with alopecia areata. Some clones in this sample may be carry-over from other donors' samples. Each CDR3 is given without its conserved first and last residue.

TRBV6-5	TRBJ2-1	ASSYSGTSRGNEQF
TRBV9	TRBJ1-2	ASSVVGAGGYT
TRBV7-9	TRBJ1-3	ASEDFSGNTIY
TRBV11-1	TRBJ1-1	ASTKPGRGNTEAF
TRBV7-8	TRBJ1-1	ASSLEVRGTEAF
TRBV12-5	TRBJ2-2	ASGFLAGSTGELF
TRBV6-6	TRBJ2-3	ASRLAGGAADTQY
TRBV7-2	TRBJ2-1	ASSLVPTRNNEQF
TRBV12-3/TRBV12-4	TRBJ1-1	ASNTLGRGQVNTEAF
TRBV6-6	TRBJ2-7	ASSQDRVPPYEQY
TRBV6-5	TRBJ1-2	ASSYTGQGRGYT
TRBV14	TRBJ2-7	ASSQERGGEQY
TRBV28	TRBJ1-5	ASTIPGSNQPQH
TRBV12-3/TRBV12-4	TRBJ2-1	ASSSYGTSGSSYNEQF
TRBV20-1	TRBJ2-3	SARDPSLAGAYTDTQY
TRBV6-5	TRBJ2-3	ASSPRLAGVASTDTQY
TRBV2	TRBJ2-1	ASSDDAGAYNEQF
TRBV7-6	TRBJ1-6	ASSRSSYNSPLH
TRBV6-1	TRBJ1-1	ASSEVVTEAF
TRBV5-1	TRBJ2-5	ASSVQYQETQY
TRBV28	TRBJ2-3	ASSLYFPITIGQY
TRBV5-4	TRBJ2-7	ASSGGNFYEQY
TRBV6-2/TRBV6-3	TRBJ2-1	ASLAAGSGNEQF
TRBV29-1	TRBJ1-2	SVGPGQGSYGYT
TRBV12-3/TRBV12-4	TRBJ2-3	ASRGSGRTDTQY
TRBV10-3	TRBJ1-2	AISAADAYGYT
TRBV20-1	TRBJ2-7	SASRGEGRSGRQY
TRBV7-9	TRBJ2-1	ASSPVGLGRYNEQF
TRBV7-9	TRBJ1-4	ASSLFGAREKLF
TRBV20-1	TRBJ2-7	SARKGSGTYEQY
TRBV20-1	TRBJ2-7	SARIGYEQY